One sample yielded the 28 T cell receptor beta chains listed below, sequenced in a study of T-cell reconstitution after alpha-beta-depleted transplantation in children. Unique molecular identifiers tagged the TCRbeta library. TCRdb fed the PCR reads into MiXCR, producing one record per CDR3 protein. The sample has 550,000 to 600,000 distinct CDR3 sequences; 20% to 25% are singletons. The sequencing used PBMCs, mostly from graft donor cells, collected 360 days after TCRalphabeta/CD19-depleted stem cell transplant. These receptor sequences come from a boy under two years old who had a stem cell transplant for acute myeloid leukemia, so the T cells may come from the graft donor.

This clonotype occurred a few times. The chain uses TRBV5-6 and TRBJ2-2; D is possibly TRBD1 (5 bases). The CDR3 loop spans 14 amino acids. V was shortened by 1 base and J by 5 bases, with 9 bases between the two germline ends. The V gene's germline CDR1 is SGHDT and CDR2 YYEEEE. CDR3 loop: CASSLTGWTGELFF. The CDR3, as DNA: TGTGCCAGCAGCTTGACAGGATGGACCGGGGAGCTGTTTTTT.

This chain uses TRBV5-1 with TRBJ2-1; D gene uncertain. From germline, CDR1 is SGHRS and CDR2 YFSETQ. The CDR3 is 11 amino acids. The V end lost 5 bases, the J end lost 9 bases, and 9 bases lay between the germline ends. The CDR3 here is CASRDGTEQFF. In DNA, the CDR3 is TGCGCCAGCAGGGATGGAACTGAGCAGTTCTTC.

This clonotype was counted between two and nine times. The chain employs TRBV14 and TRBJ2-1; D remains ambiguous. The germline V and J ends were trimmed by 0 bases and 13 bases, with 13 bases remaining between them. This CDR3 is 13 amino acids long. Germline loops: CDR1 SGHDN, CDR2 FVKESK. Written as DNA, the CDR3 is TGTGCCAGCAGCCAAGATAGCCTTTTCGCTCAGTTCTTC. Translated: CASSQDSLFAQFF.

The chain's CDR3 is CASGLVRGDNEQFF. The CDR3 DNA sequence: TGTGCTAGTGGTTTGGTACGGGGAGACAATGAGCAGTTCTTC. This chain uses TRBV12-5 with TRBJ2-1, with a tentative D call TRBD2 (5 bases). CDR1 and CDR2 from the germline V gene are LGHNT and FRNRAP. The CDR3 consists of 14 residues. Trimming pared 0 bases from V and 5 bases from J, leaving 8 bases between.

V and J are TRBV27 and TRBJ2-3; D may be TRBD2 (6 bases). The V gene lost 4 bases and the J gene lost 0 bases, with 17 bases spanning the gap. CDR3 length: 17 amino acids. Germline CDR1 reads MNHEY; CDR2 reads SMNVEV (reference sequence). The CDR3 loop reads CASSSGLLATSTDTQYF. The CDR3 DNA follows: TGTGCCAGCAGTTCCGGCCTCCTAGCGACGAGCACAGATACGCAGTATTTT.

The CDR3 DNA is TGTGCCAGCAGCTCCCAGGAAAGGGGCTACAATGAGCAGTTCTTC. Encoded protein: CASSSQERGYNEQFF. The chain is built from TRBV11-2 and TRBJ2-1, with D maybe TRBD1 (5 bases). The germline V gene has CDR1 SGHAT and CDR2 FQNNGV. There are 15 residues in the CDR3. The V and J ends lost 4 bases and 3 bases respectively, with 13 bases between them.

This clonotype turned up a few times. The chain links TRBV15 to TRBJ2-2; 10 nucleotides align to TRBD1. This CDR3 has 16 amino acids. Germline V CDR1 and CDR2: LNHNV, YYDKDF (reference sequence). V was clipped by 0 bases and J by 8 bases; unmatched bases: 6. The CDR3 protein is CATSREDRQGAGELFF. DNA of the CDR3: TGTGCCACCAGCAGAGAGGATCGACAGGGGGCTGGGGAGCTGTTTTTT.

Ten or more counts support this clonotype. The chain links TRBV14 to TRBJ2-5; D possibly uses TRBD1 or TRBD2 (5 bases each). The CDR3 totals 17 residues. Trimming shortened V by 0 bases and J by 1 base, and 15 bases separated the two germline ends. Germline values: CDR1 SGHDN, CDR2 FVKESK. The CDR3 is CASSQDARRTLQETQYF. The CDR3, as DNA: TGTGCCAGCAGCCAAGACGCTAGGAGGACACTCCAAGAGACCCAGTACTTC.

This clonotype occurred many times. V usage is TRBV11-2 and J usage is TRBJ2-2; possible D gene TRBD2, 6 bases. This CDR3 region has 16 residues. Germline CDR1 is SGHAT and CDR2 is FQNNGV. V was cut by 3 bases and J by 4 bases, with 15 bases left in between. Here the CDR3 reads CASSFMLALATGELFF. The CDR3 bases are TGTGCCAGCAGCTTTATGCTAGCGCTGGCCACCGGGGAGCTGTTTTTT. Looking up the rest from reference TRBV11-2 and TRBJ2-2 gives the full variable domain: EAGVAQSPRYKIIEKRQSVAFWCNPISGHATLYWYQQILGQGPKLLIQFQNNGVVDDSQLPKDRFSAERLKGVDSTLKIQPAKLEDSAVYLCASSFMLALATGELFFGEGSRLTVL.

V gene TRBV11-2 combines with J gene TRBJ1-2; weak D call: TRBD1 (5 bases). Germline CDR1 and CDR2: SGHAT and FQNNGV. The V end was cut by 4 bases, the J end by 8 bases, with 17 bases between. This CDR3 region has 14 residues. CDR3 nucleotide sequence: TGTGCCAGCAGCTCGGTGGCGCAGGGTCGGGGCTACACCTTC. Its protein product is CASSSVAQGRGYTF.

This clonotype has only a few counts. The chain joins TRBV29-1 to TRBJ1-4; D is undetermined. Germline CDR1 and CDR2: SQVTM and ANQGSEA. This CDR3 has 16 residues. Trimming stripped 6 bases from V and 0 bases from J, with 17 bases between. This chain's CDR3 is CSVEPVPYATNEKLFF. The CDR3 coding sequence is TGCAGCGTCGAGCCGGTCCCCTACGCAACTAATGAAAAACTGTTTTTT.

This clonotype has a count of ten or more. The chain couples TRBV2 to TRBJ2-1, with D perhaps TRBD1 (6 bases). The CDR3 sequence is 15 residues long. V lost 11 bases, J lost 0 bases, and 17 bases lay in between. Germline assignment: CDR1 SNHLY and CDR2 FYNNEI. CDR3 residues: CAWSGTGSSYNEQFF. As DNA, the CDR3 is TGTGCCTGGTCGGGAACAGGGAGCTCCTACAATGAGCAGTTCTTC.

This clonotype was seen only a few times. CDR3 bases: TGCAGTGCTAGAGATCGGAGGATAAAAATCAATGAGCAGTTCTTC. Translation: CSARDRRIKINEQFF. The chain recombines TRBV20-1 with TRBJ2-1; TRBD2 might be the D (5 bases). V gave up 0 bases and J gave up 6 bases, with 15 bases separating them. CDR1 and CDR2 (germline): DFQATT, SNEGSKA (reference sequence). The CDR3 sequence is 15 residues long.

This clonotype came up a few times. The chain recombines TRBV24-1 with TRBJ2-5; perhaps D is TRBD1 or TRBD2 (5 bases each). V was trimmed by 2 bases and J by 0 bases, leaving 9 bases between them. In germline, CDR1 is KGHDR, CDR2 SFDVKD. The CDR3 has 15 residues. CDR3 in amino acids: CATSDWGRDQETQYF. The CDR3 DNA follows: TGTGCCACCAGTGATTGGGGGAGAGACCAAGAGACCCAGTACTTC.

This clonotype appeared many times. This sequence joins TRBV7-8 and TRBJ1-6, with TRBD1 identical over 8 bases. After removal of 1 base from V and 8 bases from J, the junction contained 4 bases not matched to a gene. The CDR3 has 15 residues. CDR1 is SGHVS and CDR2 is FQNEAQ in the germline V gene. Here the CDR3 reads CASSLGAGGDSPLHF. CDR3 bases: TGTGCCAGCAGCTTAGGCGCAGGGGGCGATTCACCCCTCCACTTT.

This clonotype was detected many times. The chain couples TRBV7-6 to TRBJ1-1; possibly TRBD1 for D (6 bases). The CDR3 extends over 14 amino acids. V was trimmed by 5 bases and J by 5 bases, leaving 15 bases between them. Germline V gene sequence: CDR1 SGHVS, CDR2 FNYEAQ. The CDR3 sequence is CASSQGGPETEAFF. As DNA, the CDR3 is TGTGCCAGCAGCCAAGGGGGGCCGGAGACTGAAGCTTTCTTT.

This clonotype was recorded many times. This rearrangement joins TRBV10-1 to TRBJ2-1, with a tentative D call TRBD2 (6 bases). CDR1 is WNHNN and CDR2 is SYGVQD in the germline V gene (reference sequence). The V end was cut by 9 bases, the J end by 6 bases, with 21 bases between. This CDR3 contains 15 residues. CDR3 loop: CAREMGGPKPNEQFF. DNA of the CDR3: TGCGCCAGGGAGATGGGGGGACCTAAGCCCAATGAGCAGTTCTTC.

This clonotype was picked up many times. The chain combines TRBV10-3 with TRBJ2-1; 10 bases agree with TRBD1. CDR3 size: 16 residues. Germline V CDR1 and CDR2: ENHRY, SYGVKD. The J segment lost 6 bases and the V segment lost 0 bases, leaving 5 bases of the junction unmatched. The CDR3 reads CAISESIRTGGNEQFF. CDR3 DNA: TGTGCCATCAGTGAGTCGATACGGACAGGGGGCAATGAGCAGTTCTTC.

This clonotype has just a few counts. The chain joins TRBV12-3 or TRBV12-4 to TRBJ1-2; D call uncertain. The V and J ends lost 2 bases and 10 bases respectively, with 11 bases between them. The CDR3 is 12 amino acids. The CDR3, as DNA: TGTGCCAGCAGTTTATCCTGGGATGCCTACACCTTC. Translation: CASSLSWDAYTF.

This chain's CDR3 is CSARAGQNTEAFF. The CDR3 DNA reads as TGCAGTGCTAGAGCCGGACAGAACACTGAAGCTTTCTTT. V usage is TRBV20-1 and J usage is TRBJ1-1, with D perhaps matching TRBD1 (5 bases). Germline-derived CDR1 and CDR2 are DFQATT and SNEGSKA (reference sequence). The CDR3 loop spans 13 amino acids. Trimming stripped 1 base from V and 1 base from J, with 7 bases between.

This clonotype has a single count. This sequence joins TRBV28 and TRBJ2-6; unclear D gene. Germline loops: CDR1 MDHEN, CDR2 SYDVKM. The V gene lost 5 bases and the J gene lost 2 bases, with 7 bases spanning the gap. This CDR3 is built from 14 residues. This CDR3 reads CASSLFPGANVLTF. The CDR3 bases are TGTGCCAGCAGTCTGTTTCCTGGGGCCAACGTCCTGACTTTC.

The table lists this clonotype with a few counts. The gene calls are TRBV10-3 and TRBJ2-3; D ambiguous. The V end lost 8 bases, the J end lost 2 bases, and 11 bases lay between the germline ends. Germline V gene sequence: CDR1 ENHRY, CDR2 SYGVKD. The CDR3 is made up of 13 amino acids. The CDR3, as DNA: TGTGCCATCTTGGAAGGGCCCACAGATACGCAGTATTTT. It is translated as CAILEGPTDTQYF.

The chain carries TRBV6-1 and TRBJ2-7; TRBD2 agrees at 7 bases. Germline CDR1 MNHNS, CDR2 SASEGT. The length of the CDR3 is 12 residues. The V and J ends lost 11 bases and 2 bases, in that order; junction bases with no gene match: 6. CDR3 sequence: CAAEGTTYEQYV. The CDR3 DNA sequence: TGTGCCGCCGAGGGGACTACCTACGAGCAGTACGTC.

This clonotype was observed a handful of times. This chain joins TRBV4-3 and TRBJ2-1; 7 bases align to TRBD2. With 1 base clipped from V and 4 bases from J, the junction kept 4 bases outside the gene matches. The CDR3 runs to 15 residues. Germline CDR1 reads LGHNA; CDR2 reads YSLEER. CDR3 amino acids: CASSQGREGYNEQFF. Written as DNA, the CDR3 is TGCGCCAGCAGCCAAGGCAGGGAGGGGTACAATGAGCAGTTCTTC.

The table lists this clonotype with many counts. The genes are TRBV5-1 and TRBJ2-2; D is possibly TRBD1 (5 bases). CDR3 length: 16 residues. Germline CDR1 reads SGHRS; CDR2 reads YFSETQ. Trimming cost V 5 bases and J 1 base, with 15 bases left between them. The CDR3 DNA follows: TGCGCCAGCAGTGGTTTACAGGAAAGGAACACCGGGGAGCTGTTTTTT. This codes for CASSGLQERNTGELFF.

This clonotype was counted many times. J is TRBJ2-5 and V is TRBV27, with D perhaps matching TRBD1 or TRBD2 (5 bases each). The CDR3 has 14 amino acids. Germline CDR1 and CDR2: MNHEY and SMNVEV (reference sequence). V lost 5 bases and J lost 7, with 17 bases in between. CDR3 protein: CASSPRAGTGTQYF. CDR3 DNA sequence: TGTGCCAGCAGTCCCCGAGCAGGGACCGGGACCCAGTACTTC.

This clonotype was seen many times. The chain combines TRBV4-3 with TRBJ2-5, with TRBD2 matching over 11 bases. Trimming at V came to 3 bases and at J to 3 bases, leaving 9 bases not matched to a gene. Germline V CDR1 and CDR2: LGHNA, YSLEER. This CDR3 contains 17 residues. This CDR3 is CASSQRGTSGDKETQYF. DNA for the CDR3: TGCGCCAGCAGCCAGCGGGGGACTAGCGGAGACAAAGAGACCCAGTACTTC.

Ten or more counts support this clonotype. This chain uses TRBV4-1 with TRBJ2-1; 9 nucleotides align to TRBD2. Germline V gene data show CDR1 as MGHRA and CDR2 as YSYEKL. V shed 1 base and J 0 bases; nucleotides not matched to a gene: 7. The CDR3 is made up of 18 amino acids. Written as DNA, the CDR3 is TGCGCCAGCAGCCAAGTATTCAGCGGGGGGAGCTCCTACAATGAGCAGTTCTTC. This codes for CASSQVFSGGSSYNEQFF.